This T cell receptor beta chain was retrieved from a study of identical twins. A single record per CDR3 protein comes from TCRdb applying MiXCR to the 5' RACE reads. This sample yields hundreds of thousands of distinct CDR3 sequences, of which 8.5% to 9.5% are seen a single time; 0.98% belongs to the top ten. This clonotype was seen a handful of times. No antigen is known for it. Findings and limits, study-wide: Researchers caution that invariant MAIT and iNKT cells could partly confound zero-insertion analyses.

These sequences were also reported in another study, on yellow fever vaccine responses in identical twins.

Sequencing was done on a sample of PBMCs. The TCR comes from a woman in her late teens or twenties in good health.

CDR3 region: CASSWNTGSHSTDTQYF. The CDR3 coding sequence is TGCGCCAGCAGCTGGAATACAGGGTCCCATAGCACAGATACGCAGTATTTT. V and J are TRBV5-1 and TRBJ2-3; a weak D match, TRBD1 (6 bases). Trimming stripped 3 bases from V and 0 bases from J, with 17 bases between. Germline V gene lookup returns CDR1 SGHRS and CDR2 YFSETQ. There are 17 residues in the CDR3.